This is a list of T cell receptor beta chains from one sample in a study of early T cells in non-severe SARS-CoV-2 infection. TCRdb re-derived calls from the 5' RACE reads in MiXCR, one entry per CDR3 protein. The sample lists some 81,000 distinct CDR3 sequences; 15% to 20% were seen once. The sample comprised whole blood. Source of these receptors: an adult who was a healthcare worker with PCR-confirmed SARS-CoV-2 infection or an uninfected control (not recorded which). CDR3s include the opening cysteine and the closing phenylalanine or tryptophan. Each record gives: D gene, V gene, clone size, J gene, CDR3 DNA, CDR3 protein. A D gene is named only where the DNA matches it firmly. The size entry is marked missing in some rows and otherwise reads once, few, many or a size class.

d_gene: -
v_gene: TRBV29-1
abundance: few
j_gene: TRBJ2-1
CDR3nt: TGCAGCGTTGAAGCTAGGGGACCAGCGGGTGAGCAGTTCTTC
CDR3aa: CSVEARGPAGEQFF

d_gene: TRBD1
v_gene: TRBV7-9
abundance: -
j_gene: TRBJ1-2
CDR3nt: TGTGCCAGCAGCCCGTACGACAGGGAGAATGGCTACACCTTC
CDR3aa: CASSPYDRENGYTF

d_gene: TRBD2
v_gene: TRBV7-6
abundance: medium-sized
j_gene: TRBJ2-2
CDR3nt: TGTGCCAGCAGCTTGGTTCCTCGGGGGGCGAACACCGGGGAGCTGTTTTTT
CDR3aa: CASSLVPRGANTGELFF

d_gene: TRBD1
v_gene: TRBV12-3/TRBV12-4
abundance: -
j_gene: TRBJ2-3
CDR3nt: TGTGCCAGCAGTTTTTGGCAGGAAGGGGGCGATACGCAGTATTTT
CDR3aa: CASSFWQEGGDTQYF

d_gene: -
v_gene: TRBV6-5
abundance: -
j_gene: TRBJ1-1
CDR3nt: TGTGCCAGCAGTTACGGAGCTAGCCGGGCTGGGGTAGCTGAAGCTTTCTTT
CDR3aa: CASSYGASRAGVAEAFF

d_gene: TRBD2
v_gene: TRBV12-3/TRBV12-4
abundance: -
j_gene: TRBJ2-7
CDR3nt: TGTGCCAGCAGTATGGGACTAGCTGGCGAGCAGTACTTC
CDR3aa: CASSMGLAGEQYF

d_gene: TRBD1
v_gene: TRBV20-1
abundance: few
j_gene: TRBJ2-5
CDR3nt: TGCAGTGCTGACGGACAGGCCCACCAAGAGACCCAGTACTTC
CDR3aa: CSADGQAHQETQYF

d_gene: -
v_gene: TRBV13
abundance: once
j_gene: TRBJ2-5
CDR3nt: TGTGCCAGCAGCTTAGGCCGGGCCTACCAAGAGACCCAGTACTTC
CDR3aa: CASSLGRAYQETQYF

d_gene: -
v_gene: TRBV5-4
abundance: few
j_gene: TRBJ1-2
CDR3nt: TGTGCCAGCGGGTACAACTATGGCTACACCTTC
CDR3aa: CASGYNYGYTF

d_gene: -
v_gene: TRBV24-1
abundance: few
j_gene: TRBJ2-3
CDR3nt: TGTGCCACCAGTGCCCCGACTCATACGCAGTATTTT
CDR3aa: CATSAPTHTQYF

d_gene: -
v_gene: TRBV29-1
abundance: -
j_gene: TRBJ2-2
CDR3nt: TGCAGCGTTGAAGACCACATCACCTGGGAGCTGTTTTTT
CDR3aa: CSVEDHITWELFF

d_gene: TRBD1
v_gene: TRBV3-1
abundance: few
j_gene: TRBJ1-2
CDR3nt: TGTGCCAGCAGCCAAGAGGCTATGACAGGGGACTATGGCTACACCTTC
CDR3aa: CASSQEAMTGDYGYTF

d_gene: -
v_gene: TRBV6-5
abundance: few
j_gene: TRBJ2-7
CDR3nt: TGTGCCAGCAGTTCACCAGGGGGGGCTCAGCCCCTCGAGCAGTACTTC
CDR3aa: CASSSPGGAQPLEQYF

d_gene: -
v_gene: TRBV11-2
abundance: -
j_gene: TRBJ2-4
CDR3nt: TGTGCCAGCAGCTTACTCAGGACTACGGCCAAAAACATTCAGTACTTC
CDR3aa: CASSLLRTTAKNIQYF

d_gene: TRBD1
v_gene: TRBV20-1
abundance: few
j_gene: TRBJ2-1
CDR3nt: TGCAGTGGATCAACAGGGGAAAAAGTGGCCTACAATGAGCAGTTCTTC
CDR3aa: CSGSTGEKVAYNEQFF

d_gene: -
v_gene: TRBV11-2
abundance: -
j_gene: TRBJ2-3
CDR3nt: TGTGCCAGCAGCTTAACCCCTCGGAGCACAGATACGCAGTATTTT
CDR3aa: CASSLTPRSTDTQYF

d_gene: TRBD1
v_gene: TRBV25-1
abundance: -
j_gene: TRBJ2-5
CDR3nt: TGTGCCAGCAGTACAAAACAGGGGAATTACCAAGAGACCCAGTACTTC
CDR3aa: CASSTKQGNYQETQYF

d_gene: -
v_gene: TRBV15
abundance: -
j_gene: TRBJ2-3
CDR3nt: TGTGCCACCAGCGAGAATGTGGGCCAGGTCACAGATACGCAGTATTTT
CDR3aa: CATSENVGQVTDTQYF

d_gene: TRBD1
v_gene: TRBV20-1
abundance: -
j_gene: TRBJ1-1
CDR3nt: TGCAGTGCTAGGGCGGGGACAGGGAGGACTGAAGCTTTCTTT
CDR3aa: CSARAGTGRTEAFF

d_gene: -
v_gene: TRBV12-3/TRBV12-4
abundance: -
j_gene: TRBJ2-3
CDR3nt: TGTGCCAGCCGAAAGCGGGGCACAGATACGCAGTATTTT
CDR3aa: CASRKRGTDTQYF

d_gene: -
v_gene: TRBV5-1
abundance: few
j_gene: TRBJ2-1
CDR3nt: TGCGCCAGCAGCTTGGGCGGGAAACTGCTAGGGGAGCAGTTCTTC
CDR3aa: CASSLGGKLLGEQFF

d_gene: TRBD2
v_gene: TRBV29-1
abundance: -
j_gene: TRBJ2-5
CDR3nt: TGCAGCGTTGAGGGGACTAGCGGGAGAGAGAGTTGGCGAAGGACCCAGTACTTC
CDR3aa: CSVEGTSGRESWRRTQYF

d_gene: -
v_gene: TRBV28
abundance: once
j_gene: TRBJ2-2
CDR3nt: TGTGCCGCCCAGGGGCCCCGGGAGCTGTTTTTT
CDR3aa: CAAQGPRELFF

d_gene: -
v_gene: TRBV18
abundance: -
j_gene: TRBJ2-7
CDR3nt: TGTGCCAGCTCACCACCCTGGGGATCGCGCGAGCAGTACTTC
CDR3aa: CASSPPWGSREQYF

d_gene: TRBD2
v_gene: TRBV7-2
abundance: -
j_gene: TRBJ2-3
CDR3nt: TGTGCCAGCAGCTTAGCGCCGCTAGCGGTCTTCACAGATACGCAGTATTTT
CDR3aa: CASSLAPLAVFTDTQYF

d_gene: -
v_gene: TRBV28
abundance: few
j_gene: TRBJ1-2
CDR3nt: TGTGCCAGCAGCCCCGGGGGAGTGAGCCGCTACACCTTC
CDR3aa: CASSPGGVSRYTF

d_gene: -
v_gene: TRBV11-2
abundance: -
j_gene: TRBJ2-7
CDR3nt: TGTGCCAGCAGCGATTCGATGAGCTCCTACGAGCAGTACTTC
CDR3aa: CASSDSMSSYEQYF

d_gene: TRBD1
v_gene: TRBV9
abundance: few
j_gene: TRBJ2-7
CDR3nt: TGTGCCAGCAGCGCTGTAGGGGACAGGGCTATCTACGAGCAGTACTTC
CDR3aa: CASSAVGDRAIYEQYF

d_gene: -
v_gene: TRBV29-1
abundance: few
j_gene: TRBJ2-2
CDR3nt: TGCAGCGTCGCAGGGTCAGGGGAGCTGTTTTTT
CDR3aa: CSVAGSGELFF

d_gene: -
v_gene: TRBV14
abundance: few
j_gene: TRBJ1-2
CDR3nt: TGTGCCAGCAGCCAACAAGAAGTGGGGGCTGGCTACACCTTC
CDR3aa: CASSQQEVGAGYTF

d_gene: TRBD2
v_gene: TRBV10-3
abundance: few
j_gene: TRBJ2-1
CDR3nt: TGTGCCATCAAGGACGAGCGGGGAAGCTCCTACAATGAGCAGTTCTTC
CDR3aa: CAIKDERGSSYNEQFF

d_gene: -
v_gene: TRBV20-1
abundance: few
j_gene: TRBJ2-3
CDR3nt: TGCAGTGCTGGGAGCTTGGGGGGAATTGCAGATACGCAGTATTTT
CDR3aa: CSAGSLGGIADTQYF

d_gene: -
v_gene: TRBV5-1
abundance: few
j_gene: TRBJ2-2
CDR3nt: TGCGCCAGCAGCTTAAGGTTCAGTTCCACCGGGGAGCTGTTTTTT
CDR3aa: CASSLRFSSTGELFF

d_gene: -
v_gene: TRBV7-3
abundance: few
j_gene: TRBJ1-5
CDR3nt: TGTGCCAGCAGCTCCCCGAGCAGGAGTTGGAGGCCCCAGCATTTT
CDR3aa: CASSSPSRSWRPQHF

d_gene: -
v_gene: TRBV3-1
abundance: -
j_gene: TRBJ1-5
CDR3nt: TGTGCCAGCAGCCGGGAGGGCGATCAGCCCCAGCATTTT
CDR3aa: CASSREGDQPQHF

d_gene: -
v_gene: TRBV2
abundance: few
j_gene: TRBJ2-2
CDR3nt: TGTGCCAGCATAAGAGGGCAAGGCCGGGCCGCGAACACCGGGGAGCTGTTTTTT
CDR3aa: CASIRGQGRAANTGELFF

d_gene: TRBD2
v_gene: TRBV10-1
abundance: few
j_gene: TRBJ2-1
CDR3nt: TGCGCCAGCAGTGAGTGGGCGGGAGATGCCAATGAGCAGTTCTTC
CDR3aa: CASSEWAGDANEQFF

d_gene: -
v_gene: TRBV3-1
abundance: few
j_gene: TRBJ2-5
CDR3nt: TGTGCCAGCAGCCTTCTCCGGTGGAGGGGTAACGCGGAGACCCAGTACTTC
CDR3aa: CASSLLRWRGNAETQYF

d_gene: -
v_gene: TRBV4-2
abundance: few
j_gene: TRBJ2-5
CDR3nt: TGTGCCAGCAGCCTCGGACACACCCAAGAGACCCAGTACTTC
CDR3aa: CASSLGHTQETQYF